This T cell receptor (beta chain) was recorded in a study of T cell responses to AZD1222 COVID-19 vaccine. Study-level background: Some second doses came at about 4 weeks and others at about 12 weeks; these were pooled. Findings of the study overall: Most donors were white British, females outnumbered males, and clonal diversity was possibly underestimated. It was only after the peak T cell response that any repertoires were sampled.

Profiling relied on immunoSEQ multiplex PCR, and the TCRdb table lists in-frame clones only, not all of them. The data show some 130,000 clones, roughly nine tenths seen once. As to this clone: No antigen is known for it.

V lost 2 bases to trimming and J lost 2 bases, with 7 bases between them. Germline assignment: CDR1 SGHNT and CDR2 YYREEE (reference sequence). The length of the CDR3 is 14 residues. The sequenced sample was peripheral blood, obtained on day 0 of AZD1222 vaccination. The chain has TRBV5-4 and TRBJ1-4; D gene ambiguous. This clonotype was sampled from an adult in good health. The CDR3 DNA is TGTGCCAGCAGCTTCGAACGGACTAATGAAAAACTGTTTTTT. Protein: CASSFERTNEKLFF.